This is a list of T cell receptor beta chains from one sample in a study of shared clonotypes between healthy human individuals. TCRdb's copy holds only in-frame clones and misses some; the assay was immunoSEQ multiplex PCR. The sample has 1,100,000 or so clones, approximately 80% seen once. The sequencing sample was made of memory CD4+ T cells from PBMCs. All receptors come from a young man in good health. Some clones in this sample may be carry-over from other donors' samples. The CDR3 runs from the conserved cysteine through the conserved F or W.

cdr3_length v_call cdr3_aa
9 TRBV11-3 CASSTEAFF
15 TRBV2 CASGTSGRAPYEQYF
15 TRBV5-1 CASSFGTSGSNTQYF
14 TRBV5-1 CASRTQGAAYEQYF
14 TRBV28 CASRFEALNTEAFF
15 TRBV28 CASRFGRLGNQPQHF
15 TRBV28 CASSPHRANPYGYTF
13 TRBV18 CASSRQDSYEQYF
12 TRBV28 CAAAGLNYGYTF
15 TRBV10-1 CASFTDEKSNYGYTF
16 TRBV5-5 CASSLVLGGGGYGYTF
12 TRBV30 CAWSVTGHEQYF
14 TRBV19 CASSADRASYEQYF
15 TRBV30 CAWGHYRGVNTEAFF
15 TRBV10-3 CAISEGLAGTDTQYF
14 TRBV4-1 CASSQVVDEETQYF
15 TRBV19 CASSIATSGEAEQYF
16 TRBV5-1 CASSPPWGSGANVLTF
15 TRBV10-2 CASTPGPQREGTQYF
16 TRBV6-5 CASSYTQARGNYGYTF
13 TRBV2 CASSDRQPYEQYF
15 TRBV18 CASSPGLAGTDTQYF
13 TRBV7-9 CASSPQVAGELFF
15 TRBV27 CASSSFTRSLDEQFF
16 TRBV6-5 CASSYSTASGRGEQYF
14 TRBV6-5 CASSYKRDTDTQYF